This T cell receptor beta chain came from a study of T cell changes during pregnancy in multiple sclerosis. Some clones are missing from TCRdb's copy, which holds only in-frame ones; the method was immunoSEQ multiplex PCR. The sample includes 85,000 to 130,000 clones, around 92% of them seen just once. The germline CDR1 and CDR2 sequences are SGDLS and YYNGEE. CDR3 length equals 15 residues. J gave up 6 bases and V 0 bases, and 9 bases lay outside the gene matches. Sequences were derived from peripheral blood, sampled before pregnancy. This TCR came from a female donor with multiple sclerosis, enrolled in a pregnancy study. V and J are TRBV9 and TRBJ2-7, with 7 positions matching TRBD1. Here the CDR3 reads CASSVGGTVEPEQYF. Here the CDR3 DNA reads TGTGCCAGCAGCGTAGGAGGGACAGTGGAACCCGAGCAGTACTTC.